These 19 T cell receptor beta chains came from one sample sequenced in a study of T cell changes during pregnancy in multiple sclerosis. This table comes from immunoSEQ multiplex PCR, and its TCRdb copy is limited to in-frame clones, with some not included. The sample has roughly 79,000 clones, 80% to 95% seen once. The source was peripheral blood, collected in the second trimester of pregnancy. These receptor sequences come from a female donor in good health, enrolled as a control in a pregnancy study.

This chain links TRBV30 with TRBJ1-1; unclear D gene. The CDR3 is 14 amino acids. The germline gives CDR1 GTSNPN, CDR2 SVGIG (reference sequence). The germline V and J ends were trimmed by 4 bases and 2 bases, with 14 bases remaining between them. The CDR3 DNA reads TGTGCCTGGAATGGTCCGGGAAGCAACACTGAAGCTTTCTTT. This sequence encodes CAWNGPGSNTEAFF.

The chain recombines TRBV7-2 with TRBJ1-2; 8 bases are shared with TRBD1. V lost 1 base to trimming and J lost 7 bases; unmatched junction nucleotides: 5. Germline values: CDR1 SGHTA, CDR2 FQGNSA. The CDR3 sequence is 14 residues long. CDR3 nucleotides: TGTGCCAGCAGCTTAGGACAGGGGTTAGTTGGCTACACCTTC. Translation: CASSLGQGLVGYTF.

The V gene is TRBV7-3, the J gene TRBJ2-1; 11 bases align to TRBD2. The germline gives CDR1 SGHTA, CDR2 FQGTGA. The CDR3 covers 16 residues. The V gene end was trimmed by 4 bases and the J gene end by 8 bases; junction bases not matched to a gene: 10. The CDR3 region has the DNA TGTGCCAGCAGCTCAACATCTAGCGGGGGGACGGATGAGCAGTTCTTC. Residues: CASSSTSSGGTDEQFF.

This chain links TRBV30 with TRBJ1-2; no firm D call. V lost 3 bases to trimming and J lost 3 bases, with 11 bases between them. CDR3 length: 13 residues. Germline V gene sequence: CDR1 GTSNPN, CDR2 SVGIG (reference sequence). The CDR3: CAWRAGKDYGYTF. In DNA form, the CDR3 reads TGTGCCTGGAGGGCCGGGAAGGACTATGGCTACACCTTC. The whole variable domain, remainder taken from reference TRBV30 and TRBJ1-2, is SQTIHQWPATLVQPVGSPLSLECTVEGTSNPNLYWYRQAAGRGLQLLFYSVGIGQISSEVPQNLSASRPQDRQFILSSKKLLLSDSGFYLCAWRAGKDYGYTFGSGTRLTVV.

The chain uses TRBV10-3 and TRBJ2-2, with 13 bases lining up with TRBD2. The V and J ends lost 4 bases and 8 bases, in that order; junction bases with no gene match: 4. The length of the CDR3 is 15 residues. The V gene's germline CDR1 is ENHRY and CDR2 SYGVKD. As DNA, the CDR3 is TGTGCCATCAGTGGACTAGCGGGGGGTAAGGGGGAGCTGTTTTTT. This sequence encodes CAISGLAGGKGELFF.

This chain joins TRBV5-5 and TRBJ1-3; tentative D call: TRBD1 (6 bases). With 3 bases removed from V and 2 bases from J, the gap between germline ends came to 15 bases. The CDR3 spans 16 residues. Per germline, CDR1 SGHKS and CDR2 YYEKEE (reference sequence). The CDR3 nucleotides read TGTGCCAGCAGCTCCCCGGGACATCTGACTGGAAACACCATATATTTT. It is translated as CASSSPGHLTGNTIYF.

This chain connects TRBV6-1 to TRBJ1-5; 7 nucleotides agree with TRBD1. The CDR3 consists of 16 residues. The J segment lost 4 bases and the V segment lost 4 bases, leaving 10 bases of the junction unmatched. CDR1 and CDR2 (germline): MNHNS, SASEGT. The CDR3 here is CASSGQRRDRNQPQHF. The CDR3 DNA is TGTGCCAGCAGTGGCCAGAGGAGGGACAGAAATCAGCCCCAGCATTTT.

The chain employs TRBV11-3 and TRBJ2-1; TRBD1 matches at 10 bases. The V gene's germline CDR1 is SGHNT and CDR2 YENEEA. Unmatched junction bases numbered 9, after V lost 4 bases and J lost 6 bases. The CDR3 has 16 amino acids. The CDR3 DNA sequence: TGTGCCAGCAGCTCCCGTCTGGACAGGGGGATCAATGAGCAGTTCTTC. This translates into CASSSRLDRGINEQFF.

The chain carries TRBV27 and TRBJ1-2; 12 nucleotides line up with TRBD1. J gave up 8 bases and V 4 bases, and 8 bases lay outside the gene matches. The CDR3 is made up of 15 amino acids. Germline assignment: CDR1 MNHEY and CDR2 SMNVEV (reference sequence). This CDR3 reads CASSSGDRGRWGYTF. DNA for the CDR3: TGTGCCAGCAGTTCTGGGGACAGGGGGCGTTGGGGCTACACCTTC.

The V call is TRBV5-1, the J call TRBJ2-5; tentatively, D is TRBD1 (6 bases). The CDR3 runs to 14 residues. The V end was cut by 6 bases, the J end by 5 bases, with 17 bases between. Germline V gene data show CDR1 as SGHRS and CDR2 as YFSETQ. CDR3 nucleotides: TGCGCCAGCAACCAACTAACAACAGGGGAGACCCAGTACTTC. It yields the protein CASNQLTTGETQYF.

J is TRBJ2-1 and V is TRBV7-3; D is perhaps TRBD1 (6 bases). Germline-derived CDR1 and CDR2 are SGHTA and FQGTGA. V was shortened by 7 bases and J by 7 bases, with 23 bases between the two germline ends. The CDR3 length is 16 residues. CDR3: CASTLSIHREENEQFF. The CDR3 DNA is TGTGCCAGCACTCTCTCGATCCACAGGGAAGAAAATGAGCAGTTCTTC.

The V gene is TRBV13, the J gene TRBJ1-1, with TRBD1 as a possible D gene (5 bases). The CDR3 sequence is 16 residues long. The V end lost 1 base, the J end lost 2 bases, and 14 bases lay between the germline ends. The germline gives CDR1 PRHDT, CDR2 FYEKMQ (reference sequence). The CDR3: CASSLAWRGTNTEAFF. In DNA form, the CDR3 reads TGTGCCAGCAGCTTAGCATGGAGGGGTACTAACACTGAAGCTTTCTTT.

In DNA form, the CDR3 reads TGTGCCAGCAGTTTAAGCCCCCCAGGCTACGAGCAGTACTTC. This translates into CASSLSPPGYEQYF. This chain uses TRBV27 with TRBJ2-7; D not certain. This CDR3 has 14 amino acids. Germline V gives CDR1 MNHEY, CDR2 SMNVEV (reference sequence). V shed 2 bases and J shed 3 bases, with 11 bases lying between them.

The genes are TRBV30 and TRBJ1-2, with D maybe TRBD1 (6 bases). The length of the CDR3 is 12 residues. CDR1 and CDR2 from the germline V gene are GTSNPN and SVGIG (reference sequence). V lost 1 base, J lost 14 bases, and 17 bases lay in between. The CDR3 loop is CAWSGVGGVETF. CDR3 nucleotides: TGTGCCTGGAGTGGCGTAGGGGGGGTCGAAACCTTC.

This clone was found once. This chain links TRBV10-2 with TRBJ1-4; D ambiguous. Germline-derived CDR1 and CDR2 are WSHSY and SAAADI. CDR3 length: 13 amino acids. The germline V and J ends were trimmed by 7 bases and 5 bases, with 11 bases remaining between them. In nucleotides, the CDR3 is TGCGCCAGCACCCTATCTACGAATGAAAAACTGTTTTTT. It yields the protein CASTLSTNEKLFF.

The V and J genes are TRBV11-3 and TRBJ1-6; D might be TRBD1 (6 bases). Germline-derived CDR1 and CDR2 are SGHNT and YENEEA. This CDR3 comprises 14 residues. Trimming took off 6 bases at V and 7 bases at J, with 13 bases between the two ends. In nucleotides, the CDR3 is TGTGCCAGCAGTCCTAGGACAGTCAATTCACCCCTCCACTTT. Protein product: CASSPRTVNSPLHF.

This clone has only a few counts. V is TRBV30 and J is TRBJ1-1; D not resolved. The germline gives CDR1 GTSNPN, CDR2 SVGIG (reference sequence). V was clipped by 0 bases and J by 1 base, with 9 bases between them. There are 14 residues in the CDR3. The CDR3 protein is CAWSVAGRNTEAFF. The CDR3 bases are TGTGCCTGGAGTGTAGCGGGGAGGAACACTGAAGCTTTCTTT.

The chain recombines TRBV5-1 with TRBJ2-5; D perhaps matches TRBD2 (7 bases). Near its end, the DNA agrees better with TRBJ2-7, so the J call may be wrong. CDR3 length: 14 residues. Germline-derived CDR1 and CDR2 are SGHRS and YFSETQ. CDR3 nucleotide sequence: TGCGCCAGCAGCCTCGGGGCGGGGGCAAACGAGCAGTACTTC. Encoded protein: CASSLGAGANEQYF.

The rearrangement joins TRBV7-8 to TRBJ2-7, with TRBD2 matching over 9 bases. V was pared by 5 bases and J by 5 bases, with 16 bases of the junction left unmatched. Per the germline V gene, CDR1 is SGHVS and CDR2 is FQNEAQ. This CDR3 comprises 17 residues. CDR3 coding DNA: TGTGCCAGCAGCCAAACCCCCTGGGCGGGGGGGCCCGACGAGCAGTACTTC. Its protein product is CASSQTPWAGGPDEQYF. The complete variable domain, with remaining parts taken from reference TRBV7-8 and TRBJ2-7, reads GAGVSQSPRYKVAKRGQDVALRCDPISGHVSLFWYQQALGQGPEFLTYFQNEAQLDKSGLPSDRFFAERPEGSVSTLKIQRTQQEDSAVYLCASSQTPWAGGPDEQYFGPGTRLTVT.